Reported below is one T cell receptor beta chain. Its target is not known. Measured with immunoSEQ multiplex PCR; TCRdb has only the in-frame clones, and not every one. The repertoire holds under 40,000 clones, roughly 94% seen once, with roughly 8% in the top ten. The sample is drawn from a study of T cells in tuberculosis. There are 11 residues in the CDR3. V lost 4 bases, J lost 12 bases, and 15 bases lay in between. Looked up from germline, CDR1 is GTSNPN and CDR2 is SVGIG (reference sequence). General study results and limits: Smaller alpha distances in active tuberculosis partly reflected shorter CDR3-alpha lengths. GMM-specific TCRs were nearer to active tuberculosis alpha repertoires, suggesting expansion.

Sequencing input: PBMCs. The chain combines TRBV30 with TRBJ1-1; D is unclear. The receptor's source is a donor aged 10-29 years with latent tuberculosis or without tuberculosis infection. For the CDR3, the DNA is TGTGCCTGGATCATCGGGTCCGTGTCTTTCTTT. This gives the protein CAWIIGSVSFF.